This T cell receptor (beta chain) was documented in a study of identical twins. Trimming took 3 bases from V and 2 from J; bases not matched to a gene: 2. Germline V gene sequence: CDR1 SQVTM, CDR2 ANQGSEA. CDR3 length: 15 amino acids. TCRdb itself ran the 5' RACE reads through MiXCR, one entry per CDR3 protein. The top ten hold 7.2% of the sample, which has a few hundred thousand distinct CDR3 sequences, more than 9% seen once. This sample was also put to use in a study of yellow fever vaccine responses in identical twins.

The V gene is TRBV29-1, the J gene TRBJ2-1; 12 bases map to TRBD1. This clonotype originated in a woman younger than 30 in good health. Sequencing was performed on CD8+ T cells sorted from blood. CDR3 coding DNA: TGCAGCGTTGAGGGGACAGGGGGCCCCTACAATGAGCAGTTCTTC. This codes for CSVEGTGGPYNEQFF.